The next 3 T cell receptor beta chains were all read from a single sample in a study of cytomegalovirus exposure and HLA in healthy donors. The PCR was carried out with 60 Vbeta primers and 13 Jbeta primers. The data were produced by immunoSEQ multiplex PCR, yet TCRdb's version contains in-frame clones alone and is incomplete. In the table there are under 250,000 clones, over 75% of which are singletons. Sequencing was carried out using PBMCs. The origin of the receptors is a human donor in good health.

This clone appeared once. The chain recombines TRBV19 with TRBJ1-1; D is uncertain. CDR3 length: 14 amino acids. Germline-derived CDR1 and CDR2 are LNHDA and SQIVND (reference sequence). V lost 7 bases and J 2 bases, leaving 14 bases between the germline ends. The CDR3 region is CASIGRGVNTEAFF. CDR3 sequence (DNA): TGTGCCAGTATAGGTCGGGGAGTAAACACTGAAGCTTTCTTT.

V gene TRBV4-1 combines with J gene TRBJ2-7, with TRBD1 matching 8 bases. Trimming removed 2 bases from V and 2 bases from J; junction bases left unmatched: 8. The CDR3 has 16 residues. Germline CDR1 reads MGHRA; CDR2 reads YSYEKL. Written as DNA, the CDR3 is TGCGCCAGCAGCCAAAACCCGTCGGACAGGGCCTACGAGCAGTACTTC. Its translation: CASSQNPSDRAYEQYF.

This chain links TRBV10-3 with TRBJ2-3; 7 nucleotides match TRBD1. CDR1 is ENHRY, CDR2 SYGVKD, per germline. The V and J ends lost 4 bases and 1 base, in that order; junction bases with no gene match: 2. The CDR3 is 14 amino acids. For the CDR3, the DNA is TGTGCCATCAGTGGACAGGGCGGCACAGATACGCAGTATTTT. Translation: CAISGQGGTDTQYF.